Each of the 7 T cell receptor beta chains below was sequenced from the same sample in a study of response to subunit inactivated influenza vaccine. TCRdb reprocessed the RT-PCR reads via MiXCR and lists one record per CDR3 protein. The sample lists 450,000 to 600,000 distinct CDR3 sequences; 16% were seen once. Material: CD4+ T cells sorted from PBMCs, obtained about 23 months after vaccination. These receptor sequences come from a man between 50 and 69 years old who received an inactivated influenza vaccine.

This chain joins TRBV20-1 and TRBJ1-4; D perhaps matches TRBD1 (5 bases). CDR3 size: 15 residues. Germline lookup yields CDR1 DFQATT and CDR2 SNEGSKA (reference sequence). With 0 bases removed from V and 4 bases from J, the gap between germline ends came to 12 bases. CDR3 protein: CSARDWQGNNEKLFF. The DNA for the CDR3 is TGCAGTGCTAGAGATTGGCAGGGCAATAATGAAAAACTGTTTTTT.

The chain couples TRBV6-5 to TRBJ1-1; unclear D gene. In germline, CDR1 is MNHEY, CDR2 SVGAGI. The CDR3 loop spans 14 amino acids. The V end was cut by 2 bases, the J end by 0 bases, with 7 bases between. The CDR3 protein is CASSYQVMNTEAFF. The CDR3 bases are TGTGCCAGCAGTTACCAGGTGATGAACACTGAAGCTTTCTTT.

Only a few counts were recorded for this clonotype. The V gene is TRBV6-1, the J gene TRBJ2-1; D unclear. Germline assignment: CDR1 MNHNS and CDR2 SASEGT. Trimming shortened V by 4 bases and J by 1 base, and 14 bases separated the two germline ends. The CDR3 is made up of 16 amino acids. As DNA, the CDR3 is TGTGCCAGCAGTGGGGCGGATAGTAATTCCTACAATGAGCAGTTCTTC. Amino acids: CASSGADSNSYNEQFF.

This chain connects TRBV11-1 to TRBJ2-7; no reliable D call. Trimming left V 2 bases short and J 2 bases short, with 13 bases between. The CDR3 contains 15 residues. The V gene's germline CDR1 is SGHAT and CDR2 FQDESV (reference sequence). The CDR3 DNA reads as TGTGCCAGCAGCTTATATCCCGGTGGAGCCTACGAGCAGTACTTC. Translation: CASSLYPGGAYEQYF.

The sample holds a few counts of this clonotype. This rearrangement joins TRBV7-2 to TRBJ2-7, with D tentatively TRBD1 (5 bases). The CDR3 spans 15 residues. Deletions cut 2 bases from V and 2 bases from J, with 13 bases between. Germline CDR1 reads SGHTA; CDR2 reads FQGNSA. In DNA form, the CDR3 reads TGTGCCAGCAGCTTAATAGGCAGGGTTCCCTACGAGCAGTACTTC. It codes for CASSLIGRVPYEQYF.

J is TRBJ2-1 and V is TRBV5-1; D unresolved. The CDR3 is made up of 14 amino acids. Per germline, CDR1 SGHRS and CDR2 YFSETQ. V shed 4 bases and J shed 2 bases, with 10 bases lying between them. This CDR3 is CASSPPQPYNEQFF. The CDR3 region has the DNA TGCGCCAGCAGCCCCCCTCAACCCTACAATGAGCAGTTCTTC.

This clonotype has just a few counts. The rearrangement uses TRBV18 and TRBJ2-5; 7 nucleotides line up with TRBD1. The CDR3 length is 14 residues. The V and J ends lost 5 bases and 2 bases, in that order; junction bases with no gene match: 5. Per germline, CDR1 KGHSH and CDR2 LQKENI. This CDR3 is CASSVGTAQETQYF. CDR3 DNA sequence: TGTGCCAGCTCAGTGGGGACAGCACAAGAGACCCAGTACTTC. The variable domain in full, completed from reference TRBV18 and TRBJ2-5, reads NAGVMQNPRHLVRRRGQEARLRCSPMKGHSHVYWYRQLPEEGLKFMVYLQKENIIDESGMPKERFSAEFPKEGPSILRIQQVVRGDSAAYFCASSVGTAQETQYFGPGTRLLVL.